Below are 26 T cell receptor beta chains sequenced from a single sample in a study of vaccination and CD4 T cells after COVID-19. At the Johns Hopkins FTIC core, DNA taken from cultured CD4+ T cells was sequenced by way of the Oncomine TCR Beta short-read assay. TCRdb itself ran the PCR reads through MiXCR, one entry per CDR3 protein. Of 3,200 or so distinct CDR3 sequences listed, around three quarters were seen once; the top ten hold roughly 28%. Described treatment: roughly ten-day PBMC culture with coronavirus spike peptide pools or control peptides (ViraFEST assay). Antigens of these TCRs are unknown. The sequencing input was CD4+ T cells from blood, cultured in vitro. The source is a human donor who had recovered from COVID-19.

This sequence joins TRBV6-2 or TRBV6-3 and TRBJ1-5; unclear D gene. The V end lost 2 bases, the J end lost 11 bases, and 7 bases lay between the germline ends. Germline V gene sequence: CDR1 MNHEY, CDR2 SVGEGT. This CDR3 region has 11 residues. In DNA form, the CDR3 reads TGTGCCAGCAGTTACGGGTTTACCCAGCATTTT. Translated: CASSYGFTQHF.

This clonotype was seen a few times. The chain employs TRBV30 and TRBJ1-1; no clear D. Trimming removed 3 bases from V and 11 bases from J, with 19 bases in between. Germline CDR1 reads GTSNPN; CDR2 reads SVGIG (reference sequence). CDR3 length: 13 amino acids. CDR3 amino acids: CAWSILFARRAFF. The CDR3 region has the DNA TGTGCCTGGAGCATACTCTTTGCCCGACGGGCTTTCTTT.

This clonotype was recorded a few times. The rearrangement uses TRBV7-9 and TRBJ1-2; TRBD1 aligns across 7 bases. With V trimmed by 5 bases and J by 6 bases, 15 bases remained unmatched. This CDR3 has 16 amino acids. Germline V lookup: CDR1 SEHNR, CDR2 FQNEAQ (reference sequence). Here the CDR3 reads CASSTDAGGTSNGYTF. CDR3 in DNA: TGTGCCAGCAGCACGGACGCAGGGGGAACCTCTAATGGCTACACCTTC.

This clonotype appeared a single time. V is TRBV27 and J is TRBJ2-7, with 9 bases lining up with TRBD1. The CDR3 consists of 14 residues. Germline V gene data show CDR1 as MNHEY and CDR2 as SMNVEV (reference sequence). V was clipped by 7 bases and J by 3 bases; unmatched bases: 7. The chain's CDR3 is CASNRQGGRYEQYF. CDR3 in DNA: TGTGCCAGCAATCGACAGGGGGGCCGCTACGAGCAGTACTTC.

This chain links TRBV15 with TRBJ1-1, with D possibly TRBD1 on 5 matching bases. CDR1 is LNHNV and CDR2 is YYDKDF in the germline V gene (reference sequence). V gave up 0 bases and J gave up 1 base, with 12 bases separating them. This CDR3 is built from 16 residues. This chain's CDR3 is CATSRDWGRGNTEAFF. CDR3 DNA: TGTGCCACCAGCAGAGATTGGGGGAGAGGGAACACTGAAGCTTTCTTT.

This clonotype is classed as medium-sized (0.01 to 0.1%). The chain carries TRBV20-1 and TRBJ2-1; D is tentatively TRBD1 or TRBD2 (5 bases each). Looked up from germline, CDR1 is DFQATT and CDR2 is SNEGSKA (reference sequence). Trimming took 3 bases from V and 4 from J, leaving 13 bases between them. CDR3 length: 14 amino acids. This CDR3 reads CSASRDPTYNEQFF. The DNA of the CDR3 is TGCAGTGCTAGTCGGGACCCCACTTACAATGAGCAGTTCTTC.

The chain couples TRBV6-1 to TRBJ1-5; D is possibly TRBD1 (6 bases). CDR3 length equals 15 residues. CDR1 MNHNS and CDR2 SASEGT come from the germline V gene. V shed 6 bases and J shed 3 bases, with 15 bases lying between them. In DNA form, the CDR3 reads TGTGCCAGCAGACAACAGGGAACCCCCAATCAGCCCCAGCATTTT. Residues: CASRQQGTPNQPQHF.

The rearrangement joins TRBV20-1 to TRBJ2-3; no clear D gene. The CDR3 loop spans 12 amino acids. Trimming cost V 2 bases and J 6 bases, with 9 bases left between them. CDR1 and CDR2 (germline): DFQATT, SNEGSKA (reference sequence). For the CDR3, the DNA is TGCAGTGCTAGACCCGCAGCGGATACGCAGTATTTT. Protein sequence: CSARPAADTQYF.

The genes are TRBV2 and TRBJ1-5; D ambiguous. The germline V gene encodes CDR1 SNHLY and CDR2 FYNNEI. Trimming shortened V by 6 bases and J by 6 bases, and 18 bases separated the two germline ends. The CDR3 is made up of 15 amino acids. Here the CDR3 reads CASRGTKGISQPQHF. CDR3 nucleotide sequence: TGTGCCAGCAGGGGCACGAAAGGGATTAGTCAGCCCCAGCATTTT.

This chain uses TRBV7-9 with TRBJ1-1, with TRBD1 identical over 7 bases. Trimming at V came to 0 bases and at J to 5 bases, leaving 6 bases not matched to a gene. This CDR3 is built from 15 residues. CDR1 and CDR2 (germline): SEHNR, FQNEAQ (reference sequence). The DNA for the CDR3 is TGTGCCAGCAGCTTAGCCGGGACAGCGGGGACTGAAGCTTTCTTT. Translated: CASSLAGTAGTEAFF.

The chain joins TRBV27 to TRBJ1-3; possible D gene TRBD1, 6 bases. Deletions cut 7 bases from V and 0 bases from J, with 16 bases between. CDR1 MNHEY and CDR2 SMNVEV come from the germline V gene (reference sequence). The CDR3 consists of 16 residues. This chain's CDR3 is CASKGSGHHSGNTIYF. CDR3 DNA: TGTGCCAGCAAGGGTTCGGGACATCACTCTGGAAACACCATATATTTT.

Only one count was recorded for this clonotype. The chain has TRBV27 and TRBJ2-5; possible D gene TRBD1, 6 bases. V dropped 6 bases and J dropped 5 bases, with 10 bases sitting between them. The CDR3 length is 12 residues. The germline V gene encodes CDR1 MNHEY and CDR2 SMNVEV (reference sequence). The CDR3 is CASRRTAETQYF. The CDR3 nucleotides read TGTGCCAGCAGACGGACAGCCGAGACCCAGTACTTC.

The chain employs TRBV24-1 and TRBJ1-2; D is ambiguous. V was pared by 4 bases and J by 4 bases, with 3 bases between. This CDR3 is built from 11 residues. CDR1 is KGHDR and CDR2 is SFDVKD in the germline V gene. CDR3: CATSDGYGYTF. CDR3 sequence (DNA): TGTGCCACCAGTGACGGCTATGGCTACACCTTC.

The chain combines TRBV5-3 with TRBJ2-3; TRBD1 matches at 8 bases. TRBV5-3 is marked as an open reading frame, function uncertain. This CDR3 contains 15 residues. Trimming removed 8 bases from V and 5 bases from J; junction bases left unmatched: 13. The CDR3 here is CASTGGPGPIDTQYF. The CDR3 nucleotides are TGTGCCAGCACAGGGGGACCGGGCCCCATAGATACGCAGTATTTT.

This clonotype was seen just once. The rearrangement joins TRBV7-9 to TRBJ2-2; the D gene is possibly TRBD1 (6 bases). The J call may not be correct, given that the DNA end is closer to TRBJ1-4. CDR1 SEHNR and CDR2 FQNEAQ come from the germline V gene (reference sequence). The CDR3 extends over 14 amino acids. CDR3 bases: TGTGCCAGCAGCCGAGGGGGGGACACTGAAAAACTGTTTTTT. Protein product: CASSRGGDTEKLFF.

CDR3 sequence reads: CASSSLTGAPQETQYF. The CDR3 nucleotides read TGCGCCAGCAGCTCCCTGACAGGGGCCCCTCAAGAGACCCAGTACTTC. The chain uses TRBV5-1 and TRBJ2-5; 8 positions match TRBD1. The CDR3 is made up of 16 amino acids. Germline-derived CDR1 and CDR2 are SGHRS and YFSETQ. V lost 3 bases to trimming and J lost 2 bases; unmatched junction nucleotides: 9.

The genes are TRBV7-2 and TRBJ1-2; D uncertain. This CDR3 is built from 13 residues. Germline CDR1 reads SGHTA; CDR2 reads FQGNSA. Trimming left V 3 bases short and J 4 bases short, with 9 bases between. The CDR3 spells CASSFHGIYGYTF. The CDR3 nucleotides are TGTGCCAGCAGCTTTCACGGGATCTATGGCTACACCTTC.

The rearrangement uses TRBV20-1 and TRBJ2-3; 8 bases map to TRBD2. CDR3 length: 13 amino acids. The germline V gene has CDR1 DFQATT and CDR2 SNEGSKA (reference sequence). V dropped 7 bases and J dropped 2; count of bases not matched to a gene: 5. CDR3 residues: CSVLAGNTDTQYF. The CDR3 DNA reads as TGCAGTGTCTTAGCGGGGAACACAGATACGCAGTATTTT.

The chain is built from TRBV11-2 and TRBJ1-2; TRBD1 matches at 9 bases. The CDR3 has 19 residues. Germline V lookup: CDR1 SGHAT, CDR2 FQNNGV. V shed 7 bases, J shed 0 bases, and the junction held 18 bases outside the gene matches. The CDR3 sequence is CASTNTRDRVTESNYGYTF. CDR3 in DNA: TGTGCCAGCACCAACACCAGGGACAGGGTGACAGAATCTAACTATGGCTACACCTTC.

The V and J genes are TRBV19 and TRBJ1-2; TRBD1 is a possible D gene (5 bases). The CDR3 length is 15 residues. Trimming took off 1 base at V and 8 bases at J, with 17 bases between the two ends. In germline, CDR1 is LNHDA, CDR2 SQIVND (reference sequence). The CDR3 DNA reads TGTGCCAGTAGTATAGGACAGTTTATGCTATTGGGCTACACCTTC. It is translated as CASSIGQFMLLGYTF.

This sequence joins TRBV20-1 and TRBJ1-5, with a possible D match to TRBD1 (5 bases). This CDR3 spans 14 amino acids. Trimming pared 3 bases from V and 5 bases from J, leaving 14 bases between. Germline loops: CDR1 DFQATT, CDR2 SNEGSKA (reference sequence). In DNA form, the CDR3 reads TGCAGTGCTAGTAAAGGGGCCGGGGATCAGCCCCAGCATTTT. It translates to CSASKGAGDQPQHF.

J is TRBJ1-5 and V is TRBV23-1; 7 bases match TRBD1. TRBV23-1 falls under the ORF class, with uncertain function. This CDR3 spans 17 amino acids. The ends lost 11 bases at V and 1 base at J; junction bases unmatched: 17. DNA for the CDR3: TGCGCCCTTAGGGATGACAGGGAGAACAGGAGCAATCAGCCCCAGCATTTT. This codes for CALRDDRENRSNQPQHF.

There are a few counts of this clonotype. This chain joins TRBV6-1 and TRBJ1-5; 8 nucleotides line up with TRBD1. Trimming took 8 bases from V and 5 from J; bases not matched to a gene: 11. Germline CDR1 MNHNS, CDR2 SASEGT. This CDR3 region has 15 residues. The CDR3 region is CASARAGQGYQPQHF. In nucleotides, the CDR3 is TGTGCCAGCGCCAGGGCCGGACAGGGATATCAGCCCCAGCATTTT.

This CDR3 reads CASSYNWETQYF. CDR3 in DNA: TGTGCCAGCAGTTACAATTGGGAGACCCAGTACTTC. This chain joins TRBV6-5 and TRBJ2-5; D remains unclear. Trimming removed 2 bases from V and 5 bases from J, with 6 bases in between. There are 12 residues in the CDR3. Germline CDR1 reads MNHEY; CDR2 reads SVGAGI.

The gene calls are TRBV12-5 and TRBJ1-1; a weak D match, TRBD1 (5 bases). CDR3 length: 17 amino acids. Looked up from germline, CDR1 is LGHNT and CDR2 is FRNRAP. With 6 bases removed from V and 0 bases from J, the gap between germline ends came to 20 bases. This CDR3 reads CASGPGRQRIMNTEAFF. CDR3 DNA sequence: TGTGCTAGTGGCCCCGGACGACAGAGAATCATGAACACTGAAGCTTTCTTT.

J is TRBJ2-7 and V is TRBV6-5; 8 nucleotides agree with TRBD1. CDR3 length: 14 amino acids. Per the germline V gene, CDR1 is MNHEY and CDR2 is SVGAGI. J lost 5 bases, V lost 4 bases, and 7 bases had no gene match. The DNA of the CDR3 is TGTGCCAGCAGTTCGTCGGGACAGGTGAACGAGCAGTACTTC. This sequence encodes CASSSSGQVNEQYF.